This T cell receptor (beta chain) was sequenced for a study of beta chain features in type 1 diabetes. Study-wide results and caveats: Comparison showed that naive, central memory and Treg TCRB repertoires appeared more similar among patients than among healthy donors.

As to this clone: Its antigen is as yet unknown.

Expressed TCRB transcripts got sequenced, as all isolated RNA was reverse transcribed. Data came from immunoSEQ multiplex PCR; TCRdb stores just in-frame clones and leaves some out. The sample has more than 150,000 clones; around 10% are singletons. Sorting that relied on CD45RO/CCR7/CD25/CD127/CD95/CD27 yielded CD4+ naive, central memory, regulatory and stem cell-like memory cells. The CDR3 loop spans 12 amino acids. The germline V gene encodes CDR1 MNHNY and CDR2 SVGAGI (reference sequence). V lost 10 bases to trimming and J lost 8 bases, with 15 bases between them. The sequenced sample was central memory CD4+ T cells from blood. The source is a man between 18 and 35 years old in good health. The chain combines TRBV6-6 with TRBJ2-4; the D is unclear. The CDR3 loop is CATKGLRDIQYF. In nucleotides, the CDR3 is TGTGCCACTAAGGGCCTAAGGGACATTCAGTACTTC.